This is a list of T cell receptor beta chains from one sample in a study of T cell repertoires in ileal Crohn's disease. Sequencing was performed with immunoSEQ multiplex PCR; in TCRdb, only in-frame clones are kept and a portion is missing. The table lists roughly 15,000 clones, 80% to 90% of them singletons. The specimen sequenced was ileal tissue. The receptor set was obtained from an adult with Crohn's disease. CDR3s include the opening cysteine and the closing phenylalanine or tryptophan. The order of the fields is clone size, D gene, J gene, V gene, CDR3 protein, CDR3 DNA. D genes are given only for firm matches. Clone size, where shown, is once, few, many, or a class for clones that have expanded.

- | - | TRBJ2-2 | TRBV6-4 | CASSTGQSTGELFF | TGTGCCAGCAGTACTGGACAGAGCACCGGGGAGCTGTTTTTT
- | TRBD2 | TRBJ2-3 | TRBV6-5 | CASTKLAGGADTQYF | TGTGCCAGCACTAAACTAGCGGGGGGGGCAGATACGCAGTATTTT
- | TRBD1 | TRBJ2-7 | TRBV4-3 | CASSRGTGTYEQYF | TGCGCCAGCAGCCGCGGGACAGGGACCTACGAGCAGTACTTC
few | TRBD2 | TRBJ2-1 | TRBV4-1 | CASSQDHGTRYNEQFF | TGCGCCAGCAGCCAAGACCACGGGACTAGATACAATGAGCAGTTCTTC
once | - | TRBJ1-6 | TRBV29-1 | CSVVSSEGSPLHF | TGCAGCGTTGTCAGCAGTGAGGGTTCACCCCTCCACTTT
- | - | TRBJ1-1 | TRBV30 | CAWSLRGFWAFF | TGTGCCTGGAGCCTTAGGGGGTTCTGGGCTTTCTTT
- | TRBD2 | TRBJ2-1 | TRBV2 | CASGIGGSSYNEQFF | TGTGCCAGTGGGATCGGCGGGAGCTCCTACAATGAGCAGTTCTTC
- | - | TRBJ1-1 | TRBV6-6 | CASSYALNTEAFF | TGTGCCAGCAGTTACGCGCTGAACACTGAAGCTTTCTTT
few | - | TRBJ2-1 | TRBV30 | CAWNSSSYNEQFF | TGTGCCTGGAACTCGAGCTCCTACAATGAGCAGTTCTTC
- | TRBD1 | TRBJ1-2 | TRBV7-6 | CASSRTGGDLGGYTF | TGTGCCAGCAGTCGAACAGGGGGCGATTTAGGCGGCTACACCTTC
- | TRBD2 | TRBJ2-7 | TRBV5-1 | CASSLWEGTYEQYF | TGCGCCAGCAGCTTGTGGGAGGGAACCTACGAGCAGTACTTC
few | - | TRBJ1-1 | TRBV7-2 | CASSQGPNTEAFF | TGTGCCAGCAGCCAGGGCCCGAACACTGAAGCTTTCTTT
- | - | TRBJ1-2 | TRBV28 | CASSLGTNGYTF | TGTGCCAGCAGTTTAGGCACAAATGGCTACACCTTC
- | TRBD1 | TRBJ1-4 | TRBV5-4 | CASSLRTGEGKLFF | TGTGCCAGCAGCCTTCGGACAGGGGAGGGAAAACTGTTTTTT
- | TRBD1 | TRBJ2-1 | TRBV5-1 | CASSPGTGGSRNEQFF | TGCGCCAGCAGCCCGGGCACAGGGGGCTCCCGCAATGAGCAGTTCTTC
- | TRBD1 | TRBJ2-7 | TRBV6-6 | CASSYRRTGVAEQYF | TGTGCCAGCAGTTACAGGAGGACAGGGGTCGCCGAGCAGTACTTC
- | - | TRBJ2-1 | TRBV5-1 | CASSQNRYNEQFF | TGCGCCAGCAGCCAGAATCGCTACAATGAGCAGTTCTTC
- | TRBD1 | TRBJ2-7 | TRBV5-1 | CASSEGTAYEQYF | TGCGCCAGCAGTGAAGGGACAGCCTACGAGCAGTACTTC
- | - | TRBJ2-5 | TRBV6-6 | CASREGQSYQETQYF | TGTGCCAGCAGGGAGGGACAGTCTTACCAAGAGACCCAGTACTTC
- | - | TRBJ1-2 | TRBV7-9 | CASSLEGREKNGYTF | TGTGCCAGCAGCTTAGAGGGCAGGGAAAAGAATGGCTACACCTTC
- | - | TRBJ2-3 | TRBV27 | CASSPGPGQIRTDTQYF | TGTGCCAGCAGTCCAGGGCCGGGACAAATCCGCACAGATACGCAGTATTTT
few | TRBD1 | TRBJ1-3 | TRBV4-1 | CASSQDWGRGLSGNTIYF | TGCGCCAGCAGCCAAGATTGGGGCAGGGGGCTTTCGGGAAACACCATATATTTT
- | TRBD1 | TRBJ2-7 | TRBV19 | CASSPDRALSYEQYF | TGTGCCAGCTCCCCCGACAGGGCACTCTCCTACGAGCAGTACTTC
- | - | TRBJ2-3 | TRBV19 | CASSYTITDTQYF | TGTGCCAGTAGTTACACGATCACAGATACGCAGTATTTT
- | - | TRBJ2-1 | TRBV18 | CASSPQGRNNEQFF | TGTGCCAGCTCACCACAGGGGCGGAACAATGAGCAGTTCTTC
- | TRBD2 | TRBJ2-7 | TRBV4-1 | CASSQGPPTTGTSGRYEQYF | TGCGCCAGCAGCCAAGGCCCCCCCACCACCGGGACTAGCGGGCGGTACGAGCAGTACTTC
- | TRBD2 | TRBJ2-3 | TRBV9 | CASSVVSGAPDTQYF | TGTGCCAGCAGCGTAGTTAGCGGGGCTCCAGATACGCAGTATTTT
- | - | TRBJ1-3 | TRBV9 | CASSVAPTGTLSGNTIYF | TGTGCCAGCAGCGTAGCTCCGACAGGTACCCTCTCTGGAAACACCATATATTTT
- | TRBD1 | TRBJ2-1 | TRBV28 | CASSFSGGTGGNEQFF | TGTGCCAGCAGTTTCTCCGGCGGGACAGGGGGCAATGAGCAGTTCTTC
- | - | TRBJ2-5 | TRBV5-1 | CASRGTGTSTSGSYQETQYF | TGCGCCAGCCGGGGGACAGGGACCTCGACTAGCGGGTCCTACCAAGAGACCCAGTACTTC
- | - | TRBJ1-3 | TRBV28 | CASSLLTIRNTIYF | TGTGCCAGCAGTCTTCTAACGATTAGAAACACCATATATTTT
- | TRBD2 | TRBJ2-3 | TRBV2 | CASIPVAGGGTDTQYF | TGTGCCAGCATCCCCGTAGCGGGAGGGGGTACAGATACGCAGTATTTT
- | TRBD1 | TRBJ1-2 | TRBV28 | CASSFGQGNYGYTF | TGTGCCAGCAGTTTCGGACAGGGTAACTATGGCTACACCTTC
- | - | TRBJ1-1 | TRBV6-6 | CASRKTGLMNTEAFF | TGTGCCAGCAGGAAGACAGGTCTTATGAACACTGAAGCTTTCTTT
few | - | TRBJ1-1 | TRBV6-1 | CASSEGRGTEAFF | TGTGCCAGCAGTGAAGGGAGAGGGACTGAAGCTTTCTTT
- | - | TRBJ2-2 | TRBV5-1 | CASSLMGQNTGELFF | TGCGCCAGCAGCTTGATGGGGCAGAACACCGGGGAGCTGTTTTTT
- | - | TRBJ1-2 | TRBV25-1 | CASSPGGIADYGYTF | TGTGCCAGCAGTCCCGGCGGCATCGCGGACTATGGCTACACCTTC
- | - | TRBJ1-5 | TRBV15 | CATSRGGTQGPGQPQHF | TGTGCCACCAGCAGGGGGGGGACACAGGGTCCGGGACAGCCCCAGCATTTT
once | TRBD1 | TRBJ2-5 | TRBV19 | CASSIGQGQETQYF | TGTGCCAGTAGTATAGGACAGGGACAAGAGACCCAGTACTTC